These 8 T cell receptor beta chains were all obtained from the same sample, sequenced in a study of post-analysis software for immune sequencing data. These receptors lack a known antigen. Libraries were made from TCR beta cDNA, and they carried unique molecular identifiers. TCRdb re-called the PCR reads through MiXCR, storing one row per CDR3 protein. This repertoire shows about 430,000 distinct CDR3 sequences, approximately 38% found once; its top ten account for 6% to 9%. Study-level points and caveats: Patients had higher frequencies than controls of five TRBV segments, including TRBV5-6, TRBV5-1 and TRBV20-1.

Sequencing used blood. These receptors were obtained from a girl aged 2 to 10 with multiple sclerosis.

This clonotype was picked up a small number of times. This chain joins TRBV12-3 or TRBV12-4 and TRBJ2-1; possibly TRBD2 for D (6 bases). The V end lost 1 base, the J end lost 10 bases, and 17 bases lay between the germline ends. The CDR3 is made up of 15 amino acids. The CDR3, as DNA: TGTGCCAGCAGTTTAGGTTTAGGGCCTAGCGTAGAGCAGTTCTTC. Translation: CASSLGLGPSVEQFF.

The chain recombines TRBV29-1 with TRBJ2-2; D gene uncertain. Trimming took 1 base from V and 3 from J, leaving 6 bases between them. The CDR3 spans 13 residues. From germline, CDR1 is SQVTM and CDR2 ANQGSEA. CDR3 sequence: CSVEVTDTGELFF. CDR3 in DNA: TGCAGCGTTGAAGTGACGGACACCGGGGAGCTGTTTTTT.

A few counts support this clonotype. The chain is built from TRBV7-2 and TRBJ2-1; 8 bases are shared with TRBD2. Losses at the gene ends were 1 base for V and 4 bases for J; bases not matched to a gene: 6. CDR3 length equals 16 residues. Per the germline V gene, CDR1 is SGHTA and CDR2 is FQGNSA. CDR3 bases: TGTGCCAGCAGCTTAGGATCGGGGGGGAGATACAATGAGCAGTTCTTC. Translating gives CASSLGSGGRYNEQFF.

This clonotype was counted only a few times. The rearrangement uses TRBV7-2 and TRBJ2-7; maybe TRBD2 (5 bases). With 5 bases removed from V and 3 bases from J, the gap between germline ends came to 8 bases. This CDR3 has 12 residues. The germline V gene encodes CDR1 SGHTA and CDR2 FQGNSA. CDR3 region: CASSGSVYEQYF. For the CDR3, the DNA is TGTGCCAGCAGCGGTAGCGTCTACGAGCAGTACTTC.

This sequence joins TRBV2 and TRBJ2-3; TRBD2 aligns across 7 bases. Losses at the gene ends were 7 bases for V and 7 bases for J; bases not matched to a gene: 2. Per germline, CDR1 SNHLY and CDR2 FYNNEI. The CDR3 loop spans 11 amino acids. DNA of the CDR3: TGTGCCAGCACCGGGGGGTATACGCAGTATTTT. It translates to CASTGGYTQYF.

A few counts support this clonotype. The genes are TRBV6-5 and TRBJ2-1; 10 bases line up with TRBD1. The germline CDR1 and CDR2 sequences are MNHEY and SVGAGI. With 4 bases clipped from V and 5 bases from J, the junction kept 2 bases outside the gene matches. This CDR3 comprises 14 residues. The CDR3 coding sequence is TGTGCCAGCAGTTCGGGACAGGGGCACAATGAGCAGTTCTTC. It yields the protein CASSSGQGHNEQFF.

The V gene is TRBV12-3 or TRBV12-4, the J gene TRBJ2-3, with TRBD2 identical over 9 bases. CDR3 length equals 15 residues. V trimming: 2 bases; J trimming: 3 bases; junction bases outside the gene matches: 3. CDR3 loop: CASSLSTSGTDTQYF. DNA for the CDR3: TGTGCCAGCAGTTTAAGTACTAGCGGGACAGATACGCAGTATTTT.

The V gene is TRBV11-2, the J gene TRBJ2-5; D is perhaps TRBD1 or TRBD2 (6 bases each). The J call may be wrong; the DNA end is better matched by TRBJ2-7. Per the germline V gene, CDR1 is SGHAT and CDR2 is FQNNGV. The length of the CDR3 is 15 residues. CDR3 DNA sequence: TGTGCCAGCAGCTTAGAGAGGGGGGTTTCCTACGAGCAGTACTTC. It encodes CASSLERGVSYEQYF.